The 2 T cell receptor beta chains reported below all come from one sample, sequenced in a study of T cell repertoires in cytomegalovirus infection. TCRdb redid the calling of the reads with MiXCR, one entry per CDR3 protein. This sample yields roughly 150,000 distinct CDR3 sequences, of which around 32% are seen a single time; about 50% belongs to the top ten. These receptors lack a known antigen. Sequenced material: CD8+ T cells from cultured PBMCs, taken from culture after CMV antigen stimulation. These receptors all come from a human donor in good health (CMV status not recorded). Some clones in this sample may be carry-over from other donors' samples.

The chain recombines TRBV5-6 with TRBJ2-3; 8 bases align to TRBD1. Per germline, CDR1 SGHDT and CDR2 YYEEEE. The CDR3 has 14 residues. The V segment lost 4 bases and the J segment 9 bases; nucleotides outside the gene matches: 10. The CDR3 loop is CASSPGGAGKTQYF. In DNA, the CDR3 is TGTGCCAGCAGCCCAGGGGGCGCGGGGAAGACGCAGTATTTT.

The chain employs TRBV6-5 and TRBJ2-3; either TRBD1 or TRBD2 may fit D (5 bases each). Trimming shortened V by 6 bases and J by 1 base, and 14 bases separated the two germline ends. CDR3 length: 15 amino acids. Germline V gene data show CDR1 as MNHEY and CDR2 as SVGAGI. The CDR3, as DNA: TGTGCCAGCAGCCGGATACTAGGGGGCACAGATACGCAGTATTTT. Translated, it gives CASSRILGGTDTQYF.